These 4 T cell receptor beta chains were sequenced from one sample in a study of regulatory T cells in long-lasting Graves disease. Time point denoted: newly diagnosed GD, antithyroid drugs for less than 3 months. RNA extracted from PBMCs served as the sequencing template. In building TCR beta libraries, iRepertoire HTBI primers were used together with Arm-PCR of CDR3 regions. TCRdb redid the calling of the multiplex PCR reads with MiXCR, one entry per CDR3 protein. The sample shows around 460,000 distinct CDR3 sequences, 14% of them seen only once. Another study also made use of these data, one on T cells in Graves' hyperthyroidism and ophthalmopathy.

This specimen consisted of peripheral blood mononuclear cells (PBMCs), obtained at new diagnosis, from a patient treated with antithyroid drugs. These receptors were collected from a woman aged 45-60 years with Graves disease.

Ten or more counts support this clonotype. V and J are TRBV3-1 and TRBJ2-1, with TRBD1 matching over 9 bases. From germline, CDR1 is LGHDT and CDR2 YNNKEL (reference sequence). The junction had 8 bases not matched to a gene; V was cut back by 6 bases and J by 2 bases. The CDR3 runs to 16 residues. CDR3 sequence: CASRDSGTGTYNEQFF. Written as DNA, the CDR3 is TGTGCCAGCAGAGACTCCGGGACAGGGACCTACAATGAGCAGTTCTTC.

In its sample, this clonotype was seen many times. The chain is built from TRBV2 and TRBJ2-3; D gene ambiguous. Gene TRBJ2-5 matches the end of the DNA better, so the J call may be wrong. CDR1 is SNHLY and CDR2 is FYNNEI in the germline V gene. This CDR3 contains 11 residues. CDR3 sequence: CASSDRGTQYF. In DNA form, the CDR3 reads TGTGCCAGCAGTGATAGAGGGACCCAGTACTTC.

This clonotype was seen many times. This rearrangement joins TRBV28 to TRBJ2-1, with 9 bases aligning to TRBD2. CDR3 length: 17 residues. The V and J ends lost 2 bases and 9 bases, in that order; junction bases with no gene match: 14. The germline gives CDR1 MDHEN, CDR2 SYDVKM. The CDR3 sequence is CASSLRGGLAGKVEQFF. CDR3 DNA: TGTGCCAGCAGTTTAAGGGGGGGGCTAGCGGGGAAAGTTGAGCAGTTCTTC.

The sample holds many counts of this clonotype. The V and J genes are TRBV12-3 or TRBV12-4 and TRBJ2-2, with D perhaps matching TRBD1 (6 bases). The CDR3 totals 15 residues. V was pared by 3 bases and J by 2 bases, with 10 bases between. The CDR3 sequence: CASSFPGTNTGELFF. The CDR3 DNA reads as TGTGCCAGCAGTTTTCCAGGGACAAACACCGGGGAGCTGTTTTTT.